A selection of T cell receptor beta chains follows, all from one sample in a study of T cells in Graves' hyperthyroidism and ophthalmopathy. Each CDR3 protein gets one entry after TCRdb re-called the multiplex PCR reads with MiXCR. The sample records 620,000 or so distinct CDR3 sequences, around 15% being singletons. The sample consisted of blood. The source of these receptors is a woman aged 45-60 years with Graves' ophthalmopathy. Each CDR3 is given with its conserved first and last residue. The D gene is left open where the match is weak. For some rows the clone size is stated as once, few or many, or as a class when expanded; others skip it.

>TRBV11-3|TRBD2|many|TRBJ2-1
CASSLDTLAGIGQFF
TGTGCCAGCAGCTTAGATACCCTAGCGGGGATTGGGCAGTTCTTC
>TRBV29-1|-|-|TRBJ2-7
CSVATLGLHDEQYF
TGCAGCGTTGCCACCTTGGGGCTGCACGACGAGCAGTACTTC
>TRBV18|-|many|TRBJ2-5
CASSPNPRETQYF
TGTGCCAGCTCACCCAACCCGCGGGAGACCCAGTACTTC
>TRBV5-1|TRBD1|-|TRBJ1-6
CASSDGTGDNSPLHF
TGCGCCAGCAGTGACGGGACAGGGGATAATTCACCCCTCCACTTT
>TRBV6-1|-|many|TRBJ1-3
CASRKRGIAGNTIYF
TGTGCCAGCAGAAAACGGGGCATCGCCGGAAACACCATATATTTT
>TRBV20-1|TRBD1|many|TRBJ1-1
CSARRDRGTEAFF
TGCAGTGCTAGACGGGACAGAGGGACTGAAGCTTTCTTT
>TRBV28|TRBD1|-|TRBJ1-1
CASRTPGTGGRNTEAFF
TGTGCCAGCAGAACCCCCGGGACAGGGGGCCGGAACACTGAAGCTTTCTTT
>TRBV9|TRBD2|few|TRBJ2-2
CASSLRGAGELFF
TGTGCCAGCAGCCTGCGGGGGGCCGGGGAGCTGTTTTTT
>TRBV20-1|TRBD2|many|TRBJ2-7
CSARISQGLGSEQYF
TGCAGTGCTAGAATATCCCAGGGACTAGGCAGCGAGCAGTACTTC
>TRBV28|TRBD2|many|TRBJ2-7
CASSFGPTSGTNYEQYF
TGTGCCAGCAGTTTCGGCCCTACTAGCGGGACGAACTACGAGCAGTACTTC
>TRBV12-3/TRBV12-4|-|few|TRBJ2-2
CASILGRNTGELFF
TGTGCCAGCATCCTCGGCAGGAACACCGGGGAGCTGTTTTTT
>TRBV7-8|-|many|TRBJ1-1
CASSQYEQNTEAFF
TGTGCCAGCAGCCAATACGAACAGAACACTGAAGCTTTCTTT
>TRBV24-1|-|many|TRBJ2-7
CATSEGGHPPYEQYF
TGTGCCACCAGTGAAGGAGGGCACCCACCCTACGAGCAGTACTTC
>TRBV28|-|many|TRBJ1-5
CASSGGDRYNQPQHF
TGTGCCAGCAGTGGTGGGGACCGGTATAATCAGCCCCAGCATTTT
>TRBV13|-|-|TRBJ2-1
CASKEWGHNEQFF
TGTGCCAGCAAGGAATGGGGACACAATGAGCAGTTCTTC
>TRBV4-1|TRBD1|many|TRBJ1-5
CASSQDDRDHQPQHF
TGCGCCAGCAGCCAAGATGACAGGGATCATCAGCCCCAGCATTTT
>TRBV28|-|many|TRBJ1-1
CASSPPARNTEAFF
TGTGCCAGCAGTCCACCTGCCCGGAACACTGAAGCTTTCTTT
>TRBV7-9|-|many|TRBJ2-1
CASSLNGRSGDEQFF
TGTGCCAGCAGCTTAAATGGCCGGTCTGGGGATGAGCAGTTCTTC
>TRBV6-1|-|-|TRBJ2-7
CASSHWVAGSPYEQYF
TGTGCCAGCAGTCACTGGGTCGCGGGTTCTCCCTACGAGCAGTACTTC
>TRBV7-7|TRBD1|few|TRBJ2-1
CASSKQPGTGTNNEQFF
TGTGCTAGCAGCAAACAACCCGGGACAGGGACCAACAATGAGCAGTTCTTC
>TRBV5-6|-|-|TRBJ1-1
CASFGPGLNLNTEAFF
TGTGCCAGCTTTGGGCCTGGCTTAAACTTGAACACTGAAGCTTTCTTT
>TRBV3-2|-|many|TRBJ1-1
CASSQVHALDTEAFF
TGTGCCAGCAGCCAAGTTCACGCGCTGGACACTGAAGCTTTCTTT
>TRBV6-5|-|many|TRBJ2-7
CASSYSRGREQYF
TGTGCCAGCAGTTACTCGAGAGGGAGAGAGCAGTACTTC
>TRBV7-9|TRBD2|once|TRBJ2-1
CASSPPPGTSYNEQFF
TGTGCCAGCAGCCCACCTCCCGGGACTAGCTACAATGAGCAGTTCTTC
>TRBV6-1|TRBD1|many|TRBJ1-2
CASSLVTGMGYGYTF
TGTGCCAGCAGTCTTGTGACAGGGATGGGCTATGGCTACACCTTC
>TRBV13|TRBD1|many|TRBJ2-7
CASSPIGTAYEQYF
TGTGCCAGCAGCCCGATCGGGACAGCCTACGAGCAGTACTTC
>TRBV6-6|-|many|TRBJ1-1
CASSYSGRPNTEAFF
TGTGCCAGCAGTTACTCGGGACGCCCGAACACTGAAGCTTTCTTT
>TRBV12-3/TRBV12-4|-|few|TRBJ2-6
CASSLVRESGANVLTF
TGTGCCAGCAGTTTAGTCCGCGAATCTGGGGCCAACGTCCTGACTTTC